The subject of this entry is one T cell receptor (beta chain). Its matching antigen is unknown. Here immunoSEQ multiplex PCR was the method, and the copy in TCRdb shows in-frame clones only, minus some. The data show approximately 400,000 clones, around 96% seen once. The data originate from a study of shared clonotypes between healthy human individuals. Whole-study findings and limits: Expectations were that clonotype sharing among donors would be affected by sequencing depth. Genetic and exposure-history diversity was limited by the few donors. When naive CD4 clonotypes were compared across several donors, around 5% were shared.

Each sample came from a Caucasian adult donor living in Nashville, Tennessee. The specimen sequenced was memory CD8+ T cells sorted from blood. Subset indicated: CD45RO+ cells pooled with CCR7-negative TemRA cells. This TCR derives from a man aged 30 to 39 in good health.

Here the CDR3 DNA reads TGTGCCTGGAGTGTACAGGGGAGGTACACCTTC. Its protein is CAWSVQGRYTF. The rearrangement links TRBV30 to TRBJ1-2; 7 bases are a match to TRBD1. Germline V gene sequence: CDR1 GTSNPN, CDR2 SVGIG (reference sequence). The CDR3 extends over 11 amino acids. After removal of 0 bases from V and 11 bases from J, the junction contained 3 bases not matched to a gene.